The subject of this entry is one T cell receptor beta chain. These data are taken from a study of blood T cell repertoires in COVID-19. Study-wide context: Some COVID-19 samples were acute and others convalescent; all came from the United States, Italy and Spain. Sample material is recorded as cDNA or gDNA derived from T cells, B-cell-depleted T cells, or PBMCs.

The CDR3 is 15 residues long. Per germline, CDR1 SNHLY and CDR2 FYNNEI. V dropped 8 bases and J dropped 1; count of bases not matched to a gene: 10. In the original analysis: Nucleated cell counts were estimated from reference gene primer amplification. This table comes from immunoSEQ multiplex PCR, and its TCRdb copy is limited to in-frame clones, with some not included. Clone size and the V and J calls come from that table; the DNA yielded D and trimming. The repertoire holds around 250,000 clones, with 75% to 90% as singletons. The chain recombines TRBV2 with TRBJ1-1, with 7 bases that match TRBD1. This clonotype originated in a young woman with active or convalescent COVID-19. Material: peripheral blood. The CDR3 here is CASGLRAGGNTEAFF. The CDR3, as DNA: TGTGCCAGCGGGCTGAGGGCAGGGGGGAACACTGAAGCTTTCTTT. The complete variable domain, with remaining parts taken from reference TRBV2 and TRBJ1-1, reads EPEVTQTPSHQVTQMGQEVILRCVPISNHLYFYWYRQILGQKVEFLVSFYNNEISEKSEIFDDQFSVERPDGSNFTLKIRSTKLEDSAMYFCASGLRAGGNTEAFFGQGTRLTVV.